A selection of T cell receptor beta chains follows, all from one sample in a study of shared clonotypes between healthy human individuals. Profiled with immunoSEQ multiplex PCR; TCRdb holds only in-frame clones, not every one. The sample yields under 2,000,000 clones, about 95% seen once. The sequenced sample consisted of naive CD8+ T cells sorted from blood. The receptors shown here come from a man between 18 and 35 years old in good health. The CDR3 runs from the conserved cysteine through the conserved F or W. A D gene is named only where the DNA matches it firmly. The listing skips clone size in some rows; elsewhere it reads once, few, many or a size class.

j_call d_call clone_size v_call cdr3_nt cdr3_aa
TRBJ1-5 NA NA TRBV30 TGTGCCTGGAGTAGGCAGGACAATCAGCCCCAGCATTTT CAWSRQDNQPQHF
TRBJ2-7 NA NA TRBV5-6 TGTGCCAGCAGTCTGGGACCGAGAGTAACCTACGAGCAGTACTTC CASSLGPRVTYEQYF
TRBJ1-1 NA NA TRBV9 TGTGCCAGCAGCGTAGGTGCGCACACTGAAGCTTTCTTT CASSVGAHTEAFF
TRBJ2-7 NA NA TRBV7-6 TGTGCCAGCAGCTTAGTGGCAGGTGGCTCGGACCTGGCCTACGAGCAGTACTTC CASSLVAGGSDLAYEQYF
TRBJ2-2 NA NA TRBV4-3 TGCGCCAGCAGCCAAGAAACGGGGAACACCGGGGAGCTGTTTTTT CASSQETGNTGELFF
TRBJ2-7 TRBD1 NA TRBV4-1 TGCGCCAGCAGCCAAGATCCGGGACAGGGGTCCTACGAGCAGTACTTC CASSQDPGQGSYEQYF
TRBJ2-2 TRBD1 NA TRBV4-1 TGCGCCAGCAGCCAACGGACAGGGGATATCACCGGGGAGCTGTTTTTT CASSQRTGDITGELFF
TRBJ2-1 TRBD2 NA TRBV6-1 TGTGCCAGCAGTGAATATCGGGGCGGGAGAGGTGGGAATGAGCAGTTCTTC CASSEYRGGRGGNEQFF
TRBJ1-1 NA NA TRBV28 TGTGCCAGCAGGGAAGAGAACACTGAAGCTTTCTTT CASREENTEAFF
TRBJ2-7 NA NA TRBV19 TGTGCCAGTAGTATAGCTTTTGGTGGTTACGAGCAGTACTTC CASSIAFGGYEQYF
TRBJ2-5 NA once TRBV9 TGTGCCAGCAGCGGAGCGGGCCTACAAGAGACCCAGTACTTC CASSGAGLQETQYF
TRBJ2-1 TRBD2 NA TRBV28 TGTGCCAGCAGTTTTGGTCCGGCTAGCGGGGGGAATGAGCAGTTCTTC CASSFGPASGGNEQFF
TRBJ2-3 NA NA TRBV11-2 TGTGCCAGCAGCCCAAGAAGGGGGGGCCTTGGAGATACGCAGTATTTT CASSPRRGGLGDTQYF
TRBJ1-1 NA once TRBV6-5 TGTGCCAGCGTGAAACAGGGCCTGAACACTGAAGCTTTCTTT CASVKQGLNTEAFF
TRBJ2-5 TRBD2 NA TRBV11-2 TGTGCCAGCAGCCTAGCGGGGTGGGGGGCACTCCAAGAGACCCAGTACTTC CASSLAGWGALQETQYF
TRBJ2-2 TRBD1 NA TRBV4-1 TGCGCCAGCAGCCATGAGGTAGGGGGCTCCGGGGAGCTGTTTTTT CASSHEVGGSGELFF
TRBJ1-2 NA NA TRBV10-3 TGTGCCATCAGTGAGTCCGGGGTGGCTAACTATGGCTACACCTTC CAISESGVANYGYTF
TRBJ2-2 NA NA TRBV4-1 TGCGCCAGCAGCCAAGAGTGGGTGGCCGGGGAGCTGTTTTTT CASSQEWVAGELFF
TRBJ2-5 TRBD1 once TRBV6-5 TGTGCCAGCAGTTACTCGGGACAGGGCCTGCAAGAGACCCAGTACTTC CASSYSGQGLQETQYF
TRBJ2-1 TRBD2 NA TRBV7-9 TGTGCCAGCAGCCCTACTAGCGGCTCCTACAATGAGCAGTTCTTC CASSPTSGSYNEQFF
TRBJ1-5 NA NA TRBV11-2 TGTGCCAGCAGCTTCGGGGCTGGGCAGCCCCAGCATTTT CASSFGAGQPQHF
TRBJ2-7 NA NA TRBV5-1 TGCGCCAGCAGCTTGAACAGCTACGAGCAGTACTTC CASSLNSYEQYF
TRBJ2-5 NA NA TRBV11-3 TGTGCCAGCAGCTTAGTTATAGGAGCCAGCGGAGGAGAAGAGACCCAGTACTTC CASSLVIGASGGEETQYF
TRBJ2-3 NA NA TRBV7-8 TGTGCCAGCAGCCCAGGCCAGCGTAGCACAGATACGCAGTATTTT CASSPGQRSTDTQYF
TRBJ1-1 NA NA TRBV28 TGTGCCAGCAGTTTTAGGCGGACGGGAACTGAAGCTTTCTTT CASSFRRTGTEAFF
TRBJ1-2 NA NA TRBV2 TGTGCCAGCAGTGCCGGCTATGGCTACACCTTC CASSAGYGYTF
TRBJ1-1 TRBD1 NA TRBV28 TGTGCCACCGACATTTATTTAACAGGGGGCAACACTGAAGCTTTCTTT CATDIYLTGGNTEAFF
TRBJ2-3 NA once TRBV27 TGTGCCAGCAGTTCCTTAAGGGCCCTCGGCCCAGATACGCAGTATTTT CASSSLRALGPDTQYF
TRBJ2-1 TRBD2 NA TRBV9 TGTGCCAGCAGCGTAGGAGATAGCGGGGGTTACAATGAGCAGTTCTTC CASSVGDSGGYNEQFF
TRBJ2-7 TRBD1 NA TRBV29-1 TGCAGCGTTGAAGGTGGCCCACAGGGGCGCGAGCAGTACTTC CSVEGGPQGREQYF
TRBJ2-7 TRBD2 NA TRBV20-1 TGCAGCGGGGGGGGAGACTACGAGCAGTACTTC CSGGGDYEQYF
TRBJ2-2 NA NA TRBV19 TGTGCCAGTAGTACGACAGACACCGGGGAGCTGTTTTTT CASSTTDTGELFF
TRBJ1-2 TRBD1 NA TRBV2 TGTGCCAGCGTGGGACAGGGCAGGGGCTACACCTTC CASVGQGRGYTF
TRBJ2-5 TRBD1 NA TRBV9 TGTGCCAGCAGCGGGGACAGGGTCCGGAGAGGATTTGAGGTGGACCAAGAGACCCAGTACTTC CASSGDRVRRGFEVDQETQYF
TRBJ2-7 NA NA TRBV7-2 TGTGCCAGCAGCTTAGAACAGTTCTACGAGCAGTACTTC CASSLEQFYEQYF
TRBJ2-7 TRBD1 NA TRBV27 TGTGCCAGCAGTTCCGGACAGGGGGCCTTTGAGGAGCAGTACTTC CASSSGQGAFEEQYF
TRBJ2-2 NA once TRBV12-5 TGTGCTAGTGGTTTGGTACTCCACGGGAACACCGGGGAGCTGTTTTTT CASGLVLHGNTGELFF
TRBJ2-2 NA NA TRBV14 TGTGCCAGCAGCCCGGCCGGGAAATCCCCCGGGGAGCTGTTTTTT CASSPAGKSPGELFF
TRBJ2-1 NA NA TRBV7-2 TGTGCCAGCAGCTTAGTGGGGACCAATTACAATGAGCAGTTCTTC CASSLVGTNYNEQFF
TRBJ1-2 TRBD1 NA TRBV13 TGTGCCAGCAGCTTAGTGGACAGGGAGTTGGAACGGGGTTATGGCTACACCTTC CASSLVDRELERGYGYTF
TRBJ2-5 TRBD2 NA TRBV5-8 TGTGCCAGCAGCTTGCTGCGGGGGGGCGTTGAGACCCAGTACTTC CASSLLRGGVETQYF